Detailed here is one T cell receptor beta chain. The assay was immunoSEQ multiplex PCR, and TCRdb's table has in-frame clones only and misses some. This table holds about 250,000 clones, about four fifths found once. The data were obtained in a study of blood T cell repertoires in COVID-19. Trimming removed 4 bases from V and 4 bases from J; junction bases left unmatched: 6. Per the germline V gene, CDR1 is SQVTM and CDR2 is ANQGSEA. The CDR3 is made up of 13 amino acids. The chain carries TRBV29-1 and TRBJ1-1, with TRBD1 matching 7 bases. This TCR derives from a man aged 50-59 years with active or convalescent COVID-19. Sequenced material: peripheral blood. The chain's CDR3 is CSVGQGGGTEAFF. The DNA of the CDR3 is TGCAGCGTTGGTCAGGGGGGAGGCACTGAAGCTTTCTTT.